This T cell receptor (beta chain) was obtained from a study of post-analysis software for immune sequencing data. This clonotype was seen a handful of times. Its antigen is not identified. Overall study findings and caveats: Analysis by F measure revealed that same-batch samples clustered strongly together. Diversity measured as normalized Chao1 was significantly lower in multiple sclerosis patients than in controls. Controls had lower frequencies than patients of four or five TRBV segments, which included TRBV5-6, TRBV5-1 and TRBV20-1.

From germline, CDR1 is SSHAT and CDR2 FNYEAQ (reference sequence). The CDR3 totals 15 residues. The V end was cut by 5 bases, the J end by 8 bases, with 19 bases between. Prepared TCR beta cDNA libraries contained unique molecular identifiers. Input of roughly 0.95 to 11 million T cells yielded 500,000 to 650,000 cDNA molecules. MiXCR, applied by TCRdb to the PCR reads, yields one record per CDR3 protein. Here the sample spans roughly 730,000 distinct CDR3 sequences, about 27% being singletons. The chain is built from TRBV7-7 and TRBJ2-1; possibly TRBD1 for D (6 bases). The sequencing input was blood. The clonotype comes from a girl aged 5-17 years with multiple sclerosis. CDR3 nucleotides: TGTGCCAGCAGCCTACTTGGGCAGGGGAATTATGAGCAGTTCTTC. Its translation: CASSLLGQGNYEQFF.